This T cell receptor (beta chain) stems from a study of blood T cell repertoires in COVID-19. As for the study in general: Material from acute and convalescent COVID-19 was sourced from the United States, Italy and Spain. PBMCs, B-cell-depleted T cells, or T cells provided the cDNA or gDNA that made up the material.

Assay used: immunoSEQ multiplex PCR; TCRdb lists only in-frame clones, some missing. The sample includes 300,000 to 350,000 clones, 88% of them seen just once. Participant ages covered about 18 to 89 years across 25 or so US areas. Within 2 weeks of study entry, exposed participants had contacted a PCR-confirmed or clinician-diagnosed COVID-19 case. CDR1 is SGHAT, CDR2 FQNNGV, per germline. V was pared by 5 bases and J by 10 bases, with 15 bases between. The CDR3 is made up of 14 amino acids. The sample consisted of PBMCs or T cells enriched from blood (not recorded which). The receptor comes from a woman under 40 who had been exposed to COVID-19. This chain uses TRBV11-2 with TRBJ1-6; TRBD1 is a possible D gene (6 bases). CDR3 in amino acids: CASSLQGSHSPLHF. CDR3 nucleotide sequence: TGTGCCAGCAGCCTCCAGGGGAGTCACTCACCCCTCCACTTT.